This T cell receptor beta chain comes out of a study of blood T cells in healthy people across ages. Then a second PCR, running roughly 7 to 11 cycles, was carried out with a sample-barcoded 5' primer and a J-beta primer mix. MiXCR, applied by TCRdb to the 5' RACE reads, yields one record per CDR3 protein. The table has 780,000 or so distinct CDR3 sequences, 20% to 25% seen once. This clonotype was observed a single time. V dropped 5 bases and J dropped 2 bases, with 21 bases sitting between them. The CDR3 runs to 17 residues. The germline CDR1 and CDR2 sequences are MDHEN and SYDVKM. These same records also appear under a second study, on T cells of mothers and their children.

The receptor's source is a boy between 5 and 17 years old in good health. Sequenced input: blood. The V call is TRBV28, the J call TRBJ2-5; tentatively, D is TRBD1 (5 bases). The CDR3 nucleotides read TGTGCCAGCAGTCCAAAAAGGGGTAATGTTTTACAAGAGACCCAGTACTTC. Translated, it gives CASSPKRGNVLQETQYF.